The sequence of this T cell receptor (beta chain) was determined in a study of CD8 T cells in ankylosing spondylitis. The table lists this clonotype with a few counts. Its antigen is undetermined. Study-wide results and caveats: Significant enrichment of disease-linked clones was reportedly seen in matched ankylosing spondylitis synovial fluid. The disease-linked clones had a CD8+ phenotype and low blood frequencies.

TCRdb processed the 5' RACE reads anew with MiXCR; each CDR3 protein has one entry. In the table there are 350,000 to 400,000 distinct CDR3 sequences, 20% to 25% of which are singletons. CDR1 SGHVS and CDR2 FQNEAQ come from the germline V gene. There are 16 residues in the CDR3. The V segment lost 5 bases and the J segment 6 bases; nucleotides outside the gene matches: 13. Sequencing was done on a sample of blood, either unsorted or a sorted T cell fraction (not recorded which). The TCR originated in a male donor with ankylosing spondylitis or in good health (not recorded which). The chain links TRBV7-8 to TRBJ2-3; TRBD1 agrees at 8 bases. For the CDR3, the DNA is TGTGCCAGCAGCCGGCCGGGCAGGGGGCCGTGGGATACGCAGTATTTT. Its protein is CASSRPGRGPWDTQYF.